This T cell receptor (beta chain) derives from a study of blood T cell repertoires in COVID-19. Study in general: The United States, Italy and Spain provided the acute and convalescent COVID-19 samples.

Those enrolled in Seattle joined during active infection and were followed longitudinally afterward. This CDR3 region has 15 residues. From germline, CDR1 is SGHAT and CDR2 FQNNGV. J lost 5 bases, V lost 3 bases, and 6 bases had no gene match. Authors' data handling: Estimation of nucleated cell counts was performed using reference gene primer amplification. The data were produced by immunoSEQ multiplex PCR, yet TCRdb's version contains in-frame clones alone and is incomplete. Clone size and the V and J calls come from that table; the DNA yielded D and trimming. The table lists 250,000 or so clones, approximately 86% of them singletons.

This sequence was found in a woman aged 60 to 75 with COVID-19, enrolled during active disease. The rearrangement links TRBV11-2 to TRBJ2-1; 8 nucleotides line up with TRBD2. The sample comprised peripheral blood. CDR3 coding DNA: TGTGCCAGCAGCTTCCCGGGAGGGCGAAACAATGAGCAGTTCTTC. This sequence encodes CASSFPGGRNNEQFF. Variable domain in full (rest from reference TRBV11-2 and TRBJ2-1): EAGVAQSPRYKIIEKRQSVAFWCNPISGHATLYWYQQILGQGPKLLIQFQNNGVVDDSQLPKDRFSAERLKGVDSTLKIQPAKLEDSAVYLCASSFPGGRNNEQFFGPGTRLTVL.